Presented here are 11 T cell receptor beta chains from one specimen sequenced in a study of control samples from healthy donors and cancer patients (dated by TCRdb to 2020 to 2021). The library was obtained by the immunoSEQ multiplex PCR assay. TCRdb's version of the immuneACCESS table is confined to in-frame rearrangements and falls short of the full clone set. An unresolved V gene accounts for under half of the shortfall where checked; the remainder is of unknown origin. Here the sample has about 160,000 clones; over 85% occur a single time. The ten most abundant clones make up less than 6% of the sample. Source material: blood. The receptors come from a man between 18 and 35 years old in good health.

The chain recombines TRBV5-4 with TRBJ2-7; the D is unclear. Germline CDR1 SGHNT, CDR2 YYREEE (reference sequence). With 4 bases removed from V and 3 bases from J, the gap between germline ends came to 8 bases. The CDR3 spans 12 residues. The DNA of the CDR3 is TGTGCCAGCAGCCTCAGAGACTACGAGCAGTACTTC. This encodes CASSLRDYEQYF.

The chain links TRBV6-8 to TRBJ1-5; TRBD1 might be the D (6 bases). V was clipped by 10 bases and J by 2 bases, with 18 bases between them. The germline V gene encodes CDR1 MNHGY and CDR2 SAAAGT. The CDR3 is 15 residues long. The CDR3 sequence: CATPGGGCGNQPQHF. In DNA, the CDR3 is TGTGCCACTCCGGGAGGGGGTTGCGGCAATCAGCCCCAGCATTTT.

This chain links TRBV28 with TRBJ2-2; a possible D gene is TRBD1 (5 bases). V shed 7 bases and J shed 3 bases, with 12 bases lying between them. Per the germline V gene, CDR1 is MDHEN and CDR2 is SYDVKM. This CDR3 contains 14 residues. DNA of the CDR3: TGTGCCAGCACCCTGGGGCCAGACACCGGGGAGCTGTTTTTT. Translating it yields CASTLGPDTGELFF.

This sequence joins TRBV28 and TRBJ1-1; 8 bases align to TRBD1. Looked up from germline, CDR1 is MDHEN and CDR2 is SYDVKM. There are 15 residues in the CDR3. V shed 10 bases and J 5 bases; nucleotides not matched to a gene: 15. The chain's CDR3 is CATLEPGGVKTEAFF. Here the CDR3 DNA reads TGTGCCACCCTAGAGCCAGGGGGCGTAAAGACTGAAGCTTTCTTT. Full variable domain (remainder filled in from reference TRBV28 and TRBJ1-1): DVKVTQSSRYLVKRTGEKVFLECVQDMDHENMFWYRQDPGLGLRLIYFSYDVKMKEKGDIPEGYSVSREKKERFSLILESASTNQTSMYLCATLEPGGVKTEAFFGQGTRLTVV.

J is TRBJ1-1 and V is TRBV7-2; weak D call: TRBD1 (6 bases). Germline-derived CDR1 and CDR2 are SGHTA and FQGNSA. The CDR3 extends over 16 amino acids. The germline V and J ends were trimmed by 1 base and 1 base, with 13 bases remaining between them. CDR3 DNA: TGTGCCAGCAGCTTAGTGTCCGGGACACCGAACACTGAAGCTTTCTTT. Translating it yields CASSLVSGTPNTEAFF.

The J gene is TRBJ1-2, the V gene TRBV29-1, with 9 nucleotides matching TRBD1. CDR3 size: 13 residues. The ends lost 6 bases at V and 2 bases at J; junction bases unmatched: 4. Per germline, CDR1 SQVTM and CDR2 ANQGSEA. CDR3 DNA: TGCAGCGTCCGGGACAGGGCAAACTATGGCTACACCTTC. It is translated as CSVRDRANYGYTF.

The gene calls are TRBV30 and TRBJ1-1; D perhaps matches TRBD1 (6 bases). V lost 1 base, J lost 4 bases, and 19 bases lay in between. CDR3 length: 16 residues. CDR1 and CDR2 from the germline V gene are GTSNPN and SVGIG (reference sequence). CDR3 bases: TGTGCCTGGAGTGAAAGTTTGACAGGATTGAGCACTGAAGCTTTCTTT. This gives the protein CAWSESLTGLSTEAFF.

This clone has a single count. A read error may produce the germline difference seen at one junction end. The chain carries TRBV7-7 and TRBJ2-5; 7 bases line up with TRBD1. The CDR3 consists of 15 residues. Germline-derived CDR1 and CDR2 are SSHAT and FNYEAQ (reference sequence). DNA for the CDR3: TGTGCTAGCAGCGCCCCGACAGGGCTTCAAGAGACCCAGTACTTC. Amino acids: CASSAPTGLQETQYF.

V usage is TRBV7-2 and J usage is TRBJ2-5; D is uncertain. Germline CDR1 is SGHTA and CDR2 is FQGNSA. Trimming stripped 9 bases from V and 2 bases from J, with 10 bases between. The CDR3 has 12 amino acids. CDR3 DNA: TGTGCCAGTAAGGACGGACAAGAGACCCAGTACTTC. Amino acid sequence: CASKDGQETQYF.

The chain joins TRBV5-6 to TRBJ2-7; D is perhaps TRBD2 (6 bases). Germline assignment: CDR1 SGHDT and CDR2 YYEEEE. V lost 5 bases and J lost 2, with 11 bases in between. CDR3 length equals 13 residues. The CDR3, as DNA: TGTGCCAGCAGGCGGGACTCTCCCTACGAGCAGTACTTC. Its translation: CASRRDSPYEQYF.

The chain employs TRBV5-1 and TRBJ1-2, with D hard to call. The CDR3 extends over 13 amino acids. CDR1 and CDR2 from the germline V gene are SGHRS and YFSETQ. Between the trimmed V and J ends, which lost 4 bases and 8 bases, there was a span of 15 bases. The CDR3 sequence is CASSPEWTGGYTF. CDR3 sequence (DNA): TGCGCCAGCAGCCCTGAGTGGACCGGAGGCTACACCTTC.